What follows are 15 T cell receptor beta chains derived from one specimen sequenced in a study of blood T cell repertoires in COVID-19. Sequencing was performed with immunoSEQ multiplex PCR; in TCRdb, only in-frame clones are kept and a portion is missing. The data contain fewer than 250,000 clones, 84% of them singletons. Specimen: PBMCs or T cells enriched from blood (not recorded which). Receptors were obtained from a woman in her 30s who had been exposed to COVID-19.

V and J are TRBV5-4 and TRBJ1-2; D not resolved. CDR3 length equals 13 residues. Germline CDR1 and CDR2: SGHNT and YYREEE (reference sequence). V gave up 0 bases and J gave up 3 bases, with 6 bases separating them. The CDR3 nucleotides read TGTGCCAGCAGCTTGGCGGGTGACTATGGCTACACCTTC. It yields the protein CASSLAGDYGYTF.

V gene TRBV19 combines with J gene TRBJ1-1; D might be TRBD1 (6 bases). The CDR3 runs 12 residues. Germline V gene lookup returns CDR1 LNHDA and CDR2 SQIVND (reference sequence). The V and J ends lost 5 bases and 6 bases respectively, with 10 bases between them. CDR3 region: CASSPGTPEAFF. The DNA of the CDR3 is TGTGCCAGTAGTCCCGGGACACCTGAAGCTTTCTTT.

The chain combines TRBV5-1 with TRBJ1-2; D is perhaps TRBD1 (5 bases). The germline V gene has CDR1 SGHRS and CDR2 YFSETQ. Trimming removed 7 bases at V and 8 bases at J, with 15 bases between. The CDR3 consists of 12 residues. CDR3: CASRGGAGGYTF. The CDR3 DNA is TGCGCCAGCCGAGGAGGGGCGGGCGGCTACACCTTC.

The J gene is TRBJ2-1, the V gene TRBV5-4; D is unclear. The CDR3 runs to 15 residues. Per germline, CDR1 SGHNT and CDR2 YYREEE (reference sequence). V lost 1 base, J lost 2 bases, and 10 bases lay in between. For the CDR3, the DNA is TGTGCCAGCAGCTTGAGCCTAGACCCCTACAATGAGCAGTTCTTC. Its translation: CASSLSLDPYNEQFF.

The chain links TRBV12-1 to TRBJ2-2; TRBD2 is the table's D call and was not checked against the DNA. TRBV12-1 is a pseudogene. This CDR3 is built from 15 residues. The CDR3 is CASSLLLAKIGELFF. The CDR3 bases are TGTGCCAGCAGCTTGCTTCTAGCGAAGATCGGGGAGCTGTTTTTT.

The chain joins TRBV6-5 to TRBJ1-2; 10 bases match TRBD1. V dropped 2 bases and J dropped 4; count of bases not matched to a gene: 4. Germline-derived CDR1 and CDR2 are MNHEY and SVGAGI. The CDR3 covers 15 residues. CDR3 protein: CASSYGTGVGYGYTF. CDR3 nucleotides: TGTGCCAGCAGTTACGGGACAGGGGTAGGCTATGGCTACACCTTC.

This clone appeared a single time. The J gene is TRBJ2-5, the V gene TRBV11-2, with a tentative D call TRBD1 (6 bases). Germline V CDR1 and CDR2: SGHAT, FQNNGV. The V end was cut by 5 bases, the J end by 5 bases, with 21 bases between. The CDR3 extends over 16 amino acids. CDR3 bases: TGTGCCAGCAGCCCATCGTTTGACAGGATGGGGGAGACCCAGTACTTC. Translation: CASSPSFDRMGETQYF. Combining the CDR3 with reference TRBV11-2 and TRBJ2-5 gives the whole variable domain EAGVAQSPRYKIIEKRQSVAFWCNPISGHATLYWYQQILGQGPKLLIQFQNNGVVDDSQLPKDRFSAERLKGVDSTLKIQPAKLEDSAVYLCASSPSFDRMGETQYFGPGTRLLVL.

This chain connects TRBV19 to TRBJ1-5; 8 bases align to TRBD1. The CDR3 is 14 amino acids. After removal of 2 bases from V and 6 bases from J, the junction contained 3 bases not matched to a gene. CDR1 is LNHDA, CDR2 SQIVND, per germline (reference sequence). This CDR3 is CASSIPGGGQPQHF. The CDR3 bases are TGTGCCAGTAGTATACCAGGGGGCGGTCAGCCCCAGCATTTT. Combining the CDR3 with reference TRBV19 and TRBJ1-5 gives the whole variable domain DGGITQSPKYLFRKEGQNVTLSCEQNLNHDAMYWYRQDPGQGLRLIYYSQIVNDFQKGDIAEGYSVSREKKESFPLTVTSAQKNPTAFYLCASSIPGGGQPQHFGDGTRLSIL.

The genes are TRBV10-2 and TRBJ1-1; TRBD1 agrees at 8 bases. Germline V gives CDR1 WSHSY, CDR2 SAAADI. This CDR3 is 17 amino acids long. J gave up 5 bases and V 5 bases, and 16 bases lay outside the gene matches. In DNA, the CDR3 is TGCGCCAGCAGTTTTGACCCCCAAAGACAGGGGTGGACTGAAGCTTTCTTT. Protein product: CASSFDPQRQGWTEAFF.

V usage is TRBV5-1 and J usage is TRBJ2-1, with 12 nucleotides matching TRBD2. The CDR3 loop spans 16 amino acids. Germline CDR1 SGHRS, CDR2 YFSETQ. The V segment lost 1 base and the J segment 8 bases; nucleotides outside the gene matches: 7. The CDR3 DNA reads TGCGCCAGCAGCTTGTTTCCTAGCGGGGGGGCTCATGAGCAGTTCTTC. Encoded protein: CASSLFPSGGAHEQFF.

V is TRBV11-2 and J is TRBJ2-2; D is unclear. The V end was cut by 4 bases, the J end by 11 bases, with 11 bases between. The CDR3 extends over 12 amino acids. The germline gives CDR1 SGHAT, CDR2 FQNNGV. The CDR3 DNA sequence: TGTGCCAGCAGCTCGGGTCAATCCGAGCTGTTTTTT. Its translation is CASSSGQSELFF.

The chain's CDR3 is CASSPSGFVYEQYF. The DNA of the CDR3 is TGCGCCAGCAGCCCATCAGGGTTTGTATACGAGCAGTACTTC. The rearrangement links TRBV5-1 to TRBJ2-7; TRBD1 might be the D (5 bases). Germline V gives CDR1 SGHRS, CDR2 YFSETQ. The CDR3 is made up of 14 amino acids. Trimming took off 4 bases at V and 4 bases at J, with 15 bases between the two ends.

V is TRBV7-9 and J is TRBJ2-1, with 9 nucleotides matching TRBD1. J gave up 10 bases and V 1 base, and 2 bases lay outside the gene matches. Looked up from germline, CDR1 is SEHNR and CDR2 is FQNEAQ (reference sequence). The CDR3 length is 13 residues. CDR3 nucleotides: TGTGCCAGCAGCTTAGGACAGGGGGTAGAGCAGTTCTTC. This gives the protein CASSLGQGVEQFF. Full variable domain (missing parts from reference TRBV7-9 and TRBJ2-1): DTGVSQNPRHKITKRGQNVTFRCDPISEHNRLYWYRQTLGQGPEFLTYFQNEAQLEKSRLLSDRFSAERPKGSFSTLEIQRTEQGDSAMYLCASSLGQGVEQFFGPGTRLTVL.

The V call is TRBV7-8, the J call TRBJ2-1; TRBD1 matches 9 bases. This CDR3 is built from 15 residues. V dropped 5 bases and J dropped 5; count of bases not matched to a gene: 7. Germline lookup yields CDR1 SGHVS and CDR2 FQNEAQ. The CDR3 protein is CASSRLDRGDNEQFF. DNA for the CDR3: TGTGCCAGCAGCCGTCTCGACAGGGGGGACAATGAGCAGTTCTTC.

For the CDR3, the DNA is TGCGCCAGCAGCCGCCTAGGACAGGGCGATGGCTACACCTTC. It translates to CASSRLGQGDGYTF. V is TRBV4-1 and J is TRBJ1-2; TRBD1 matches at 8 bases. Germline CDR1 is MGHRA and CDR2 is YSYEKL. V lost 4 bases to trimming and J lost 6 bases; unmatched junction nucleotides: 7. The CDR3 has 14 amino acids.